This T cell receptor (beta chain) emerged from a study of monozygotic twins with inflammatory bowel disease. This CDR3 has 13 amino acids. Germline V gene lookup returns CDR1 MDHEN and CDR2 SYDVKM. TCRdb reprocessed the 5' RACE reads and stores each CDR3 protein as one record, lacking DNA. The sample data list about 110,000 distinct CDR3 sequences. Sequenced sample: blood. The sequence came from a human donor with ulcerative colitis or Crohn's disease, or a healthy co-twin of an affected twin (not recorded which). The chain combines TRBV28 with TRBJ1-5; the TCRdb D gene call, TRBD1, has no DNA to confirm it. The CDR3 protein is CASGQGGNQPQHF.